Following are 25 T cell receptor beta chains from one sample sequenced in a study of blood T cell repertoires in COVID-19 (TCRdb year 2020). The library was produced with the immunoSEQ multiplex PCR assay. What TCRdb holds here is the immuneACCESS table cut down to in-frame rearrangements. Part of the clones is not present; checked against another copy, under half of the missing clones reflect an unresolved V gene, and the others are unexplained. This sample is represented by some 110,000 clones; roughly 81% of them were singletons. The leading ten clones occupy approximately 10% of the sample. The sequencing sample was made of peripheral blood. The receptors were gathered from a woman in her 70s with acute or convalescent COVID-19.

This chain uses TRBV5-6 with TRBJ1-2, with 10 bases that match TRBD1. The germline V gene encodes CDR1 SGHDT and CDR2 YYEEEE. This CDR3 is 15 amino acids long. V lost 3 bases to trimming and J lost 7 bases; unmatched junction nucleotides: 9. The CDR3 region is CASSWGTGDGSGYTF. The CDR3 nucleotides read TGTGCCAGCAGCTGGGGGACAGGGGATGGCTCTGGCTACACCTTC.

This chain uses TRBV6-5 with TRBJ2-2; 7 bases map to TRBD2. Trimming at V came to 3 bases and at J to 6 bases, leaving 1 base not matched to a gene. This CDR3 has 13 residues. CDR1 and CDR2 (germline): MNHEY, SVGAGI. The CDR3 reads CASSYAGAGELFF. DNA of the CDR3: TGTGCCAGCAGTTATGCGGGGGCCGGGGAGCTGTTTTTT.

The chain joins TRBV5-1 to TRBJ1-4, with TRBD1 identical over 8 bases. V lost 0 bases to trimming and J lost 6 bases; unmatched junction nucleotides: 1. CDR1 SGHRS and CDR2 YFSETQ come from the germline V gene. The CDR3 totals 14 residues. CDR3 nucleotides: TGCGCCAGCAGCTTGGAACAGGGGGATGAAAAACTGTTTTTT. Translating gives CASSLEQGDEKLFF.

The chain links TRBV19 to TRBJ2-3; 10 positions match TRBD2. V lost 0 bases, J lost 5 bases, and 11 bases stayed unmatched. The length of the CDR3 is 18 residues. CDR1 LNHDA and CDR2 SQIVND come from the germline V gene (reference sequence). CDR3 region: CASSIDPGLAGVRDTQYF. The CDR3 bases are TGTGCCAGTAGTATAGATCCGGGGCTAGCGGGAGTGAGAGATACGCAGTATTTT.

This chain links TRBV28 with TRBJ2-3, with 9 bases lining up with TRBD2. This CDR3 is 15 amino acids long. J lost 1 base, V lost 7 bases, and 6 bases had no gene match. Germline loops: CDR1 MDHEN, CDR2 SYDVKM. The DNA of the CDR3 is TGTGCCAGCACCGCAATAGCGGGAGGCACAGATACGCAGTATTTT. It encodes CASTAIAGGTDTQYF.

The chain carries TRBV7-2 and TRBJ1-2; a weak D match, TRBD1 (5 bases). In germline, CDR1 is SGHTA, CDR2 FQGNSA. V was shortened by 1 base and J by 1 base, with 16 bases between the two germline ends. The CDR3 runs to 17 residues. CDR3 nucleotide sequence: TGTGCCAGCAGCTTAGGGGTAGGGGAGGCCCGTAACTATGGCTACACCTTC. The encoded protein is CASSLGVGEARNYGYTF.

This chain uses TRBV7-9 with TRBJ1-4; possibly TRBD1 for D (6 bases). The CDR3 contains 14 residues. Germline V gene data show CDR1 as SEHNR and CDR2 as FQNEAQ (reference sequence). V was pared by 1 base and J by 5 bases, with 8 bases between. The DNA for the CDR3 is TGTGCCAGCAGCTTAGGGACAGCAAATGAAAAACTGTTTTTT. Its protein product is CASSLGTANEKLFF. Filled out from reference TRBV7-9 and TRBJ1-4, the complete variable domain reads DTGVSQNPRHKITKRGQNVTFRCDPISEHNRLYWYRQTLGQGPEFLTYFQNEAQLEKSRLLSDRFSAERPKGSFSTLEIQRTEQGDSAMYLCASSLGTANEKLFFGSGTQLSVL.

The CDR3, as DNA: TGTGCCAGCAGTTACCTAGCGGGGGATGGGGATACGCAGTATTTT. It specifies CASSYLAGDGDTQYF. The chain is built from TRBV6-5 and TRBJ2-3; TRBD2 aligns across 10 bases. V gave up 2 bases and J gave up 6 bases; unmatched junction bases: 5. The CDR3 has 15 residues. The germline gives CDR1 MNHEY, CDR2 SVGAGI.

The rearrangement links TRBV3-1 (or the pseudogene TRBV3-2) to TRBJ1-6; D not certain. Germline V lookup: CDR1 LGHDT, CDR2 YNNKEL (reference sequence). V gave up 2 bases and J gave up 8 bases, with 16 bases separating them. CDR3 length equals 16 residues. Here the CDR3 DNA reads TGTGCCAGCAGCCAACCCCGTAGGAGGGCCGATTCACCCCTCCACTTT. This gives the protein CASSQPRRRADSPLHF.

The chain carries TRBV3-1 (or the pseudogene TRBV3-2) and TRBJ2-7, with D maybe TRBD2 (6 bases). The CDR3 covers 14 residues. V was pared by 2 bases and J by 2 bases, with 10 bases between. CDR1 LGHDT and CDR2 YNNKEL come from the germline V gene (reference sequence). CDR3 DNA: TGTGCCAGCAGCCAATACGGGAGCCCCTACGAGCAGTACTTC. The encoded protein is CASSQYGSPYEQYF.

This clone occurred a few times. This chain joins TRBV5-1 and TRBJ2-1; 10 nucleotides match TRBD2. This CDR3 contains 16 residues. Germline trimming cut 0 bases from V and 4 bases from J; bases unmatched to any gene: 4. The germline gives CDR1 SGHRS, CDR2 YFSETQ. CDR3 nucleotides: TGCGCCAGCAGCTTGGTTAGCGGGAGGTTTTACAATGAGCAGTTCTTC. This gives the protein CASSLVSGRFYNEQFF.

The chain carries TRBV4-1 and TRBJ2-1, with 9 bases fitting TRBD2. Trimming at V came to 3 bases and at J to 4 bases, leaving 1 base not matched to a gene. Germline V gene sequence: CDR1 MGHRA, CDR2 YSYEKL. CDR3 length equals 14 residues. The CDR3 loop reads CASSQGLAYNEQFF. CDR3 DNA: TGCGCCAGCAGCCAGGGACTAGCATACAATGAGCAGTTCTTC.

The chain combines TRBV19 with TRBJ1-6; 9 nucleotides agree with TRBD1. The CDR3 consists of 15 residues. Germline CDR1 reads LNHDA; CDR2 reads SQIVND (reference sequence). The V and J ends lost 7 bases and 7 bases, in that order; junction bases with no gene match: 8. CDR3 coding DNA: TGTGCCAGTAACGCCGCCGGGACAGGGAATTCACCCCTCCACTTT. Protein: CASNAAGTGNSPLHF.

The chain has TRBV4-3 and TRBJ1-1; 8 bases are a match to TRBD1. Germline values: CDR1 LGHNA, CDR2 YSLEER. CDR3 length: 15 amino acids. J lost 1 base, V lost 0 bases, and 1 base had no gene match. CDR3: CASSQDGTGNTEAFF. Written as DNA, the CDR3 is TGCGCCAGCAGCCAAGACGGGACAGGGAACACTGAAGCTTTCTTT.

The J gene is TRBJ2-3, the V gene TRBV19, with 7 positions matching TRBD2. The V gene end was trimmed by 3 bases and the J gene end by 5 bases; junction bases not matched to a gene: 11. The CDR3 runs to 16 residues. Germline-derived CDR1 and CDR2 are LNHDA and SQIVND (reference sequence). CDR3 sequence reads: CASSILMAGARDTQYF. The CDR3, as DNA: TGTGCCAGTAGTATCCTCATGGCGGGAGCCCGAGATACGCAGTATTTT.

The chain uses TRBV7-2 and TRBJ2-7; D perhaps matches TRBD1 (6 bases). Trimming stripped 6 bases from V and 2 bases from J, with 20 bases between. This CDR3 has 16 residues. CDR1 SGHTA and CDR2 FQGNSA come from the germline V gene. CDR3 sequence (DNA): TGTGCCAGCAGGAAGTCTAGGGACACCCCTCCCTACGAGCAGTACTTC. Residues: CASRKSRDTPPYEQYF.

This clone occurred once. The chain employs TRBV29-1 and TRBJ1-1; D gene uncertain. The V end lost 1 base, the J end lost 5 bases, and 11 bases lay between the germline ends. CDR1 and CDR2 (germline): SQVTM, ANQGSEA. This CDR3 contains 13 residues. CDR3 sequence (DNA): TGCAGCGTTGAAGTCCTTGGGAGGACTGAAGCTTTCTTT. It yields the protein CSVEVLGRTEAFF.

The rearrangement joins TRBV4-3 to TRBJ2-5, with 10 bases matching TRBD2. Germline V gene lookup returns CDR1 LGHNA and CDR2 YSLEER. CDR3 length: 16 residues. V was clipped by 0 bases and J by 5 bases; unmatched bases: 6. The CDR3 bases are TGCGCCAGCAGCCAAGAACTAGCGGGGAGGGTGGAGACCCAGTACTTC. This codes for CASSQELAGRVETQYF.

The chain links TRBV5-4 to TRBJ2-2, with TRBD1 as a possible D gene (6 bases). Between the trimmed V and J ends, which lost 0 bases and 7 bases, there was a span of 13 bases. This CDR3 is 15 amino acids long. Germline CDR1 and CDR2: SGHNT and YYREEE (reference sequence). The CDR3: CASSLEQGVGGELFF. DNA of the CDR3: TGTGCCAGCAGCTTGGAACAGGGCGTGGGCGGGGAGCTGTTTTTT.

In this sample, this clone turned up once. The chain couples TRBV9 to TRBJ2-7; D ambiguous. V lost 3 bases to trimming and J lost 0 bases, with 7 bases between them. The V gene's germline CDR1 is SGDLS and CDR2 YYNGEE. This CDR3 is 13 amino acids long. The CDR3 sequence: CASSDAVSYEQYF. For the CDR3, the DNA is TGTGCCAGCAGCGACGCAGTCTCCTACGAGCAGTACTTC.

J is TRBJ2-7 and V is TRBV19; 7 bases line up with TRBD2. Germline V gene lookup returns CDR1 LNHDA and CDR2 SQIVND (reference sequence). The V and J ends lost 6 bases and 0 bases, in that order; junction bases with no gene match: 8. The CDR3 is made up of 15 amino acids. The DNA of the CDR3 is TGTGCCAGTAGCCCTCAGCGGGGCTACTCCTACGAGCAGTACTTC. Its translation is CASSPQRGYSYEQYF.

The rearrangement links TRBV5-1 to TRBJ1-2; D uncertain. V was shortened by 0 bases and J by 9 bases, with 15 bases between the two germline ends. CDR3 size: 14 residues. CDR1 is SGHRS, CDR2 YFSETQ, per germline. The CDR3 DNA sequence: TGCGCCAGCAGCTTGGCACCTCCCACGGGGAGCTACACCTTC. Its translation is CASSLAPPTGSYTF.

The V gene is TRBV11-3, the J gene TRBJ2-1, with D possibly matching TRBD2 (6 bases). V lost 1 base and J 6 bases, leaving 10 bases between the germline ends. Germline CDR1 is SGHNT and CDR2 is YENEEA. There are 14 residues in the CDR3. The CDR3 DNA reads TGTGCCAGCAGCTTAGGGGGGGTTCGCAATGAGCAGTTCTTC. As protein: CASSLGGVRNEQFF.

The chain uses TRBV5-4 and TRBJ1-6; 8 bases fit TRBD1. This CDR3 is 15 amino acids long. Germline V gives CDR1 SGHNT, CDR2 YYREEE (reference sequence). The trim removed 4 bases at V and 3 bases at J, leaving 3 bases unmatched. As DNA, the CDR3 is TGTGCCAGCAGCCCCGGGACAGGCTATAATTCACCCCTCCACTTT. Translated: CASSPGTGYNSPLHF. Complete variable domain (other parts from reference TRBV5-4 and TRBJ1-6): ETGVTQSPTHLIKTRGQQVTLRCSSQSGHNTVSWYQQALGQGPQFIFQYYREEENGRGNFPPRFSGLQFPNYSSELNVNALELDDSALYLCASSPGTGYNSPLHFGNGTRLTVT.

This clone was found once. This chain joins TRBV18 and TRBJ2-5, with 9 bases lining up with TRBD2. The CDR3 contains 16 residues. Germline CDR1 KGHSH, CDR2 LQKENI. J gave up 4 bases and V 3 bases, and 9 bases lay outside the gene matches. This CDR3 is CASSPEGSAGGETQYF. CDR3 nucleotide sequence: TGTGCCAGCTCACCGGAGGGATCAGCGGGGGGAGAGACCCAGTACTTC. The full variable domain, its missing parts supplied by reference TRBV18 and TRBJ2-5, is NAGVMQNPRHLVRRRGQEARLRCSPMKGHSHVYWYRQLPEEGLKFMVYLQKENIIDESGMPKERFSAEFPKEGPSILRIQQVVRGDSAAYFCASSPEGSAGGETQYFGPGTRLLVL.